This T cell receptor (beta chain) was observed in a study of blood T cell repertoires in COVID-19. Study-level background: The samples span acute and convalescent COVID-19 from the United States, Italy and Spain.

The ends lost 4 bases at V and 6 bases at J; junction bases unmatched: 14. The CDR3 consists of 17 residues. The V gene's germline CDR1 is SGHTA and CDR2 FQGNSA. Per the original methods: Using reference gene primer amplification, nucleated cell counts were estimated. The repertoire was sequenced with immunoSEQ multiplex PCR; TCRdb's copy has only in-frame clones and lacks some. V and J calls and clone size are given by that table; D and trimming were obtained from the DNA. In the table there are tens of thousands of clones, 80% to 90% of which are singletons. The origin of this receptor is a human donor in a cohort sampled during active COVID-19. The sequenced sample was peripheral blood. This sequence joins TRBV7-2 and TRBJ2-1, with 8 bases identical to TRBD2. CDR3 residues: CASSSPGTAGASNEQFF. As DNA, the CDR3 is TGTGCCAGCAGCTCCCCAGGAACAGCGGGAGCGAGCAATGAGCAGTTCTTC.